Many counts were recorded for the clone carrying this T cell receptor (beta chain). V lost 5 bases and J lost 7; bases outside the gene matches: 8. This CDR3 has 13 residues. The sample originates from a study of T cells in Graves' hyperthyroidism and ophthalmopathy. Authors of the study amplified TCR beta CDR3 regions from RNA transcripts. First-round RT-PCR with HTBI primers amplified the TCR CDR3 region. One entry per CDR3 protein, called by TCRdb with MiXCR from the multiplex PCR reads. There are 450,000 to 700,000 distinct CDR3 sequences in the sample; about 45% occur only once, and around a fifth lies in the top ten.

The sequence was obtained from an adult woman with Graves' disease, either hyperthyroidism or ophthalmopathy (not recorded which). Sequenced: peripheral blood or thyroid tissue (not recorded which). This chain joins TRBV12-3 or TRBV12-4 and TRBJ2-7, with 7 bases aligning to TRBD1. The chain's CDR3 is CASSLGTVSEQYF. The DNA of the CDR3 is TGTGCCAGCAGTCTAGGGACAGTGAGTGAGCAGTACTTC.